This passage covers 10 T cell receptor beta chains from one sample sequenced in a study of shared clonotypes between healthy human individuals. This table comes from immunoSEQ multiplex PCR, and its TCRdb copy is limited to in-frame clones, with some not included. The data hold 2 million to 3 million clones, with roughly 93% observed a single time. Sequenced sample: naive CD4+ T cells from PBMCs. Subset of the sample: CD45RA+ positively selected. The receptors here all came from a man between 18 and 35 years old in good health. Some clones in this sample may be carry-over from other donors' samples.

This sequence joins TRBV5-4 and TRBJ2-7; unclear D gene. This CDR3 region has 15 residues. Trimming shortened V by 0 bases and J by 4 bases, and 14 bases separated the two germline ends. Germline V gene data show CDR1 as SGHNT and CDR2 as YYREEE (reference sequence). The CDR3 region has the DNA TGTGCCAGCAGCTTGGGGGCTGGGCAGCCTTACGAGCAGTACTTC. Protein sequence: CASSLGAGQPYEQYF.

The chain has TRBV28 and TRBJ2-2, with D possibly TRBD2 on 6 matching bases. Germline CDR1 and CDR2: MDHEN and SYDVKM. This CDR3 comprises 15 residues. The V end was cut by 6 bases, the J end by 4 bases, with 15 bases between. For the CDR3, the DNA is TGTGCCAGCAGACCAAGGAGGGCCGCCACCGGGGAGCTGTTTTTT. It yields the protein CASRPRRAATGELFF.

A single count supports this clone. The chain carries TRBV30 and TRBJ2-7, with a possible D match to TRBD1 (5 bases). The V and J ends lost 0 bases and 4 bases respectively, with 19 bases between them. The CDR3 runs 16 residues. In germline, CDR1 is GTSNPN, CDR2 SVGIG (reference sequence). The CDR3 sequence is CAWSVSGQGRGYEQYF. Written as DNA, the CDR3 is TGTGCCTGGAGTGTAAGTGGTCAGGGAAGGGGTTACGAGCAGTACTTC.

The chain is built from TRBV5-6 and TRBJ2-2; 7 bases agree with TRBD2. In germline, CDR1 is SGHDT, CDR2 YYEEEE. The CDR3 totals 15 residues. J gave up 5 bases and V 2 bases, and 6 bases lay outside the gene matches. The CDR3 loop reads CASSFAGEGTGELFF. CDR3 DNA: TGTGCCAGCAGCTTCGCGGGAGAGGGGACCGGGGAGCTGTTTTTT.

This sequence joins TRBV19 and TRBJ1-2; tentatively, D is TRBD1 (6 bases). The germline CDR1 and CDR2 sequences are LNHDA and SQIVND (reference sequence). V was pared by 7 bases and J by 5 bases, with 14 bases between. The CDR3 is 13 amino acids. The CDR3 loop is CASTPNRAYGYTF. The DNA of the CDR3 is TGTGCCAGTACCCCAAACAGGGCTTATGGCTACACCTTC. The complete variable domain, with remaining parts taken from reference TRBV19 and TRBJ1-2, reads DGGITQSPKYLFRKEGQNVTLSCEQNLNHDAMYWYRQDPGQGLRLIYYSQIVNDFQKGDIAEGYSVSREKKESFPLTVTSAQKNPTAFYLCASTPNRAYGYTFGSGTRLTVV.

J is TRBJ1-3 and V is TRBV5-1; a possible D gene is TRBD1 (6 bases). The CDR3 extends over 15 amino acids. CDR1 is SGHRS, CDR2 YFSETQ, per germline. Trimming left V 5 bases short and J 0 bases short, with 12 bases between. CDR3 residues: CASSQTGDSGNTIYF. The CDR3 DNA sequence: TGCGCCAGCAGTCAGACAGGCGACTCTGGAAACACCATATATTTT. Supplemented by reference TRBV5-1 and TRBJ1-3, the full variable domain reads KAGVTQTPRYLIKTRGQQVTLSCSPISGHRSVSWYQQTPGQGLQFLFEYFSETQRNKGNFPGRFSGRQFSNSRSEMNVSTLELGDSALYLCASSQTGDSGNTIYFGEGSWLTVV.

This clone was seen a single time. The rearrangement uses TRBV7-8 and TRBJ2-2; 9 bases match TRBD1. The germline gives CDR1 SGHVS, CDR2 FQNEAQ. There are 16 residues in the CDR3. V lost 1 base and J lost 4; bases outside the gene matches: 4. CDR3 nucleotides: TGTGCCAGCAGCTTAGGCACAGGGGGCACCACCGGGGAGCTGTTTTTT. Amino acids: CASSLGTGGTTGELFF.

The V call is TRBV7-8, the J call TRBJ1-2; 8 bases are a match to TRBD1. The CDR3 length is 13 residues. V gave up 5 bases and J gave up 6 bases; unmatched junction bases: 5. Germline V gene data show CDR1 as SGHVS and CDR2 as FQNEAQ. The CDR3 region is CASSQGAADGYTF. CDR3 DNA sequence: TGTGCCAGCAGCCAGGGGGCCGCCGATGGCTACACCTTC.

Details on this clone: The same CDR3 also results from other DNA sequences found in this sample. This chain uses TRBV2 with TRBJ2-7; 11 positions agree with TRBD1. Per the germline V gene, CDR1 is SNHLY and CDR2 is FYNNEI. The CDR3 is 14 residues long. The trim removed 4 bases at V and 4 bases at J, leaving 3 bases unmatched. CDR3 residues: CASSGGQGAYEQYF. CDR3 in DNA: TGTGCCAGCAGTGGTGGACAGGGGGCATACGAGCAGTACTTC.

This chain connects TRBV5-1 to TRBJ1-1; a weak D match, TRBD1 (6 bases). CDR1 and CDR2 (germline): SGHRS, YFSETQ. Trimming cost V 3 bases and J 3 bases, with 12 bases left between them. The CDR3 covers 14 residues. The CDR3 region has the DNA TGCGCCAGCAGCTCAAGCAGGGGTCACACTGAAGCTTTCTTT. Translation: CASSSSRGHTEAFF.